This T cell receptor (beta chain) was sequenced during a study of beta chain features in type 1 diabetes. The study's findings and limits: TCRB CDR3s from Type 1 diabetes patients were moderately but significantly shorter in all four CD4+ subsets.

The CDR3 covers 13 residues. Per germline, CDR1 LNHDA and CDR2 SQIVND (reference sequence). V dropped 4 bases and J dropped 5; count of bases not matched to a gene: 1. This clone was counted only a few times. Its antigen remains unknown. All of the isolated RNA was reverse transcribed, so expressed TCRB transcripts were sequenced. TCRdb's table, derived via immunoSEQ multiplex PCR, lists solely in-frame clones and lacks some. The sample shows under 300,000 clones, less than 30% of them seen only once. This clonotype originated in a woman aged 30 to 39 with type 1 diabetes. The rearrangement joins TRBV19 to TRBJ2-5; 10 positions agree with TRBD2. The sample comprised naive CD4+ T cells from blood. CDR3 bases: TGTGCCAGTAGTAAGGGACTAGCGGAGACCCAGTACTTC. Translation: CASSKGLAETQYF.